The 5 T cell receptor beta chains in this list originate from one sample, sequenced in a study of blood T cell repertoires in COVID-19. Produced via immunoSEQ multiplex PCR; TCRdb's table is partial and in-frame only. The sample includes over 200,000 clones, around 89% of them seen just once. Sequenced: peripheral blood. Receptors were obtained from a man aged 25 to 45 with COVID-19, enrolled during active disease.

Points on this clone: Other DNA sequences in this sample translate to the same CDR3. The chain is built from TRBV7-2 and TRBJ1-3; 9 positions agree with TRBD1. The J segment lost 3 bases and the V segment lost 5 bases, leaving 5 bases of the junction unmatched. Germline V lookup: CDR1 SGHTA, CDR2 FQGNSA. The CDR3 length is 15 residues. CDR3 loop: CASSPRTGDGNTIYF. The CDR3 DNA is TGTGCCAGCAGCCCCCGGACAGGGGATGGAAACACCATATATTTT. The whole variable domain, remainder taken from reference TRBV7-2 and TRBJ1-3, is GAGVSQSPSNKVTEKGKDVELRCDPISGHTALYWYRQSLGQGLEFLIYFQGNSAPDKSGLPSDRFSAERTGGSVSTLTIQRTQQEDSAVYLCASSPRTGDGNTIYFGEGSWLTVV.

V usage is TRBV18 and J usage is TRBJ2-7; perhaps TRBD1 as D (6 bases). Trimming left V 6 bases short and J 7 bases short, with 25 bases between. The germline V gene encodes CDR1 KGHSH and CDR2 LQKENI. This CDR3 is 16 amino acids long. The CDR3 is CASSYRERVEGREQYF. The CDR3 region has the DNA TGTGCCAGCTCGTACAGGGAAAGGGTAGAGGGAAGGGAGCAGTACTTC.

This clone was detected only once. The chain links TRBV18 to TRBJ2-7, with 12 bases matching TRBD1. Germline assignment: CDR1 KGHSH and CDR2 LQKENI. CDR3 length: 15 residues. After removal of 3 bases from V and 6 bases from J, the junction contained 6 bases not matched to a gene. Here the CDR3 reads CASSPGQGAPREQYF. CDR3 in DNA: TGTGCCAGCTCACCGGGACAGGGGGCGCCTCGCGAGCAGTACTTC.

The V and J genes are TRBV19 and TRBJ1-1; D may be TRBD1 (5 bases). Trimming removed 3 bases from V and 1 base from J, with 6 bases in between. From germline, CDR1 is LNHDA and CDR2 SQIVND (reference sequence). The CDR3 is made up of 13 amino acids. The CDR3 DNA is TGTGCCAGTAGTATGACAGAGAACACTGAAGCTTTCTTT. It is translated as CASSMTENTEAFF.

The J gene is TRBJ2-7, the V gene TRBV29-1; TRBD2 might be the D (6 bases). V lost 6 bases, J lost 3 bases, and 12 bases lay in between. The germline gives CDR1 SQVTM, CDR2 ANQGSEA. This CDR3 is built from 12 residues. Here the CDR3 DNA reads TGCAGCGTGATGGCCGGGGGCTACGAGCAGTACTTC. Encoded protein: CSVMAGGYEQYF.